This T cell receptor beta chain was found in a study of early T cells in non-severe SARS-CoV-2 infection. About the study: Sequencing was performed on bulk RNA from unsorted whole blood, leaving chains unpaired.

V was trimmed by 6 bases and J by 8 bases, leaving 11 bases between them. The CDR3 runs to 12 residues. CDR1 and CDR2 from the germline V gene are MNHEY and SVGEGT. Individual cDNA molecules received unique molecular identifiers. TCRdb reprocessed the 5' RACE reads with MiXCR, giving one entry per CDR3 protein. The repertoire holds about 60,000 distinct CDR3 sequences, with 10% to 15% as singletons. This clonotype was seen more than once but under ten times. Its antigen is unknown. Study-wide points: Database matching using VDJdb favored anti-spike CD8 responses, with private and CD4 specificities left missing.

The chain uses TRBV6-2 or TRBV6-3 and TRBJ2-1; D might be TRBD2 (5 bases). The sample comprised whole blood. The sequence was obtained from an adult who was a healthcare worker with PCR-confirmed SARS-CoV-2 infection or an uninfected control (not recorded which). The CDR3 reads CASRIYGDEQFF. The CDR3 DNA sequence: TGTGCCAGCAGAATATACGGGGATGAGCAGTTCTTC.